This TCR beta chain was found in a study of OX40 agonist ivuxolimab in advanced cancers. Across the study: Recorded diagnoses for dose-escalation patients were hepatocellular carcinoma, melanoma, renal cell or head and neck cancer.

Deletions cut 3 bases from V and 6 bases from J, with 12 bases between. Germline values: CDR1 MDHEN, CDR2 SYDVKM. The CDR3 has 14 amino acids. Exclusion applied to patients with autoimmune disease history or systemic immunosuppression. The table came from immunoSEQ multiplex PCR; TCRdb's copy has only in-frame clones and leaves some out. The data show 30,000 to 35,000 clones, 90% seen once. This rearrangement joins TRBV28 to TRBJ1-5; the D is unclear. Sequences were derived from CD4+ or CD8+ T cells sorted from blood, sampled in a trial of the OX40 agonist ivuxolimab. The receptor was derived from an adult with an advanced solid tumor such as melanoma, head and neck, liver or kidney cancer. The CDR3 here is CASSFPVSGQPQHF. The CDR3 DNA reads TGTGCCAGCAGTTTCCCGGTGTCGGGTCAGCCCCAGCATTTT.